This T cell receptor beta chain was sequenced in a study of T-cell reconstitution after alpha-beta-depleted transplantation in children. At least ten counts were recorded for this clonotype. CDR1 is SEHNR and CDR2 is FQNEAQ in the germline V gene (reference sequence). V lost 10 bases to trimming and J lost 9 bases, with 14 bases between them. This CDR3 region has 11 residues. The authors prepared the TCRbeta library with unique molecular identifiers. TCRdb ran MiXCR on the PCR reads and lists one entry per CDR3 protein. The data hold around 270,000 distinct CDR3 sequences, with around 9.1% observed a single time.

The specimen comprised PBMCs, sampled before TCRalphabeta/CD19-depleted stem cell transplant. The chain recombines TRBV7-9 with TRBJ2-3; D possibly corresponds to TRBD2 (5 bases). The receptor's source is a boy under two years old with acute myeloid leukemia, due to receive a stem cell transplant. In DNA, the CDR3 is TGTGCCATTGGTGGAGGTGGAACGCAGTATTTT. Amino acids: CAIGGGGTQYF.